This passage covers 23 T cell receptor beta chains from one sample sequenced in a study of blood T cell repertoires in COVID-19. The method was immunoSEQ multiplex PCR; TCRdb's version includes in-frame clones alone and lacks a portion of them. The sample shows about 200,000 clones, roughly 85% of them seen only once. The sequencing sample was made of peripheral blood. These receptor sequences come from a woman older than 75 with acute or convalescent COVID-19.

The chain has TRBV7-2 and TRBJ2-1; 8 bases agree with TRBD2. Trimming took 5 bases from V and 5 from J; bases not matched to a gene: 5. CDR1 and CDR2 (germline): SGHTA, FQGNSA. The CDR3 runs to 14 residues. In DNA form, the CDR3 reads TGTGCCAGCAGCCCAGCGGGAGTAAACAATGAGCAGTTCTTC. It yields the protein CASSPAGVNNEQFF.

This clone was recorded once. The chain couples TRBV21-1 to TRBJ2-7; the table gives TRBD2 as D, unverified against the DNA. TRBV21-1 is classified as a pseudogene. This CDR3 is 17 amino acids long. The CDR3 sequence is CASSGRTSGRALGEQYF. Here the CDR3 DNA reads TGTGCCAGCAGCGGACGGACTAGCGGGAGGGCCTTGGGTGAGCAGTACTTC.

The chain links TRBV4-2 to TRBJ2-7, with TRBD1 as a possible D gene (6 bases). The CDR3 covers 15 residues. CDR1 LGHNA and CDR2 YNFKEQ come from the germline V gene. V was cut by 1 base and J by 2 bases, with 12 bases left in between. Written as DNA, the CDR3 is TGTGCCAGCAGCCAAGGTAGGCAGGGGACCTACGAGCAGTACTTC. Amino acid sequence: CASSQGRQGTYEQYF.

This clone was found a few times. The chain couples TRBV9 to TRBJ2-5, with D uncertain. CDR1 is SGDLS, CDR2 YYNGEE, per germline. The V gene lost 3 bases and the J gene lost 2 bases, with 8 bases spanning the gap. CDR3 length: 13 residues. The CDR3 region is CASSATPQETQYF. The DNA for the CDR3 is TGTGCCAGCAGCGCGACACCGCAAGAGACCCAGTACTTC.

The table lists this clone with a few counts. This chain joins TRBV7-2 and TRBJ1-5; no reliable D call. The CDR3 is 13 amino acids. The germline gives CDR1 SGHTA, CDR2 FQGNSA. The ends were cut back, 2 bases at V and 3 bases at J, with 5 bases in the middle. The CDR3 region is CASSLRSNQPQHF. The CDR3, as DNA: TGTGCCAGCAGCTTACGTTCCAATCAGCCCCAGCATTTT.

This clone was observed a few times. The CDR3 DNA follows: TGTGCCAGCAGGAACAGCCCGAATCAGCCCCAGCATTTT. Residues: CASRNSPNQPQHF. V usage is TRBV28 and J usage is TRBJ1-5; D gene uncertain. The CDR3 extends over 13 amino acids. Germline loops: CDR1 MDHEN, CDR2 SYDVKM. Trimming left V 6 bases short and J 4 bases short, with 10 bases between.

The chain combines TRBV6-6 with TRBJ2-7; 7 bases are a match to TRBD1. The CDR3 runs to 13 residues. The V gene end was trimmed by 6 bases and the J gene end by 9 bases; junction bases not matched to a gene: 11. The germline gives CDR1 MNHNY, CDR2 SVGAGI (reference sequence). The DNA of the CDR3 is TGTGCCAGCAGAGGCACAGGGGTCACAGGGCAGTACTTC. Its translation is CASRGTGVTGQYF.

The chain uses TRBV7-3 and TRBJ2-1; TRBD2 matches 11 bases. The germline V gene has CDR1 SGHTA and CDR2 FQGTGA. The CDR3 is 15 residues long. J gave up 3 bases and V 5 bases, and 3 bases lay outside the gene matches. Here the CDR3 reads CASSEGTSGYNEQFF. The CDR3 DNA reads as TGTGCCAGCAGCGAGGGGACTAGCGGCTACAATGAGCAGTTCTTC.

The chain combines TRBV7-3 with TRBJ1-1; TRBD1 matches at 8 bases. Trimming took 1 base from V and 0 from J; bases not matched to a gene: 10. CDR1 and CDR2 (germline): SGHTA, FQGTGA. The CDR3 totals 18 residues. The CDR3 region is CASSLNAGGSVMNTEAFF. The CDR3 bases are TGTGCCAGCAGCTTAAACGCAGGGGGCTCGGTAATGAACACTGAAGCTTTCTTT.

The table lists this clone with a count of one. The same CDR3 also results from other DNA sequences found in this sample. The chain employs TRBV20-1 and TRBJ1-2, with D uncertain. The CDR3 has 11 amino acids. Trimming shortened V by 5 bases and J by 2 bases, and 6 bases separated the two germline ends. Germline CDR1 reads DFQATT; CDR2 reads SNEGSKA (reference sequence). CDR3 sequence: CSAPGNYGYTF. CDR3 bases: TGCAGTGCTCCCGGGAACTATGGCTACACCTTC.

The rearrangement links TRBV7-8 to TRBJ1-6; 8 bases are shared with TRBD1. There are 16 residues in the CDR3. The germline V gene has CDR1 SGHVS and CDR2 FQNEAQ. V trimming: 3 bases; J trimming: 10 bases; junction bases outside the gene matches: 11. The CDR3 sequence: CASSFQLTGEGSPLHF. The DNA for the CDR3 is TGTGCCAGCAGCTTTCAGTTGACAGGGGAGGGGTCACCCCTCCACTTT.

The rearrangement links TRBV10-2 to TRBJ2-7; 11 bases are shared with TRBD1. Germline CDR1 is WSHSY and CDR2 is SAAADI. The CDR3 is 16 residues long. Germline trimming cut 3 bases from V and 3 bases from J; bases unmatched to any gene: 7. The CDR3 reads CASSDLGTGGNYEQYF. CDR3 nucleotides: TGCGCCAGCAGTGATCTAGGGACAGGGGGAAACTACGAGCAGTACTTC.

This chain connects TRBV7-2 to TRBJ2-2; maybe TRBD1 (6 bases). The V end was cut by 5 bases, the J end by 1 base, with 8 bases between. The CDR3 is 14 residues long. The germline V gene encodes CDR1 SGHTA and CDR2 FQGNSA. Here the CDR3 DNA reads TGTGCCAGCAGCCTGGGACAGAACACCGGGGAGCTGTTTTTT. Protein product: CASSLGQNTGELFF.

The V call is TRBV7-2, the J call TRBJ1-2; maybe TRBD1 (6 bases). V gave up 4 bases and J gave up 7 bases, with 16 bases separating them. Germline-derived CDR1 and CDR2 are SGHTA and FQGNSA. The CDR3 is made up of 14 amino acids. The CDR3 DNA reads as TGTGCCAGCAGCTCCAGAGGGGGTGAGGGTGGCTACACCTTC. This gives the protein CASSSRGGEGGYTF.

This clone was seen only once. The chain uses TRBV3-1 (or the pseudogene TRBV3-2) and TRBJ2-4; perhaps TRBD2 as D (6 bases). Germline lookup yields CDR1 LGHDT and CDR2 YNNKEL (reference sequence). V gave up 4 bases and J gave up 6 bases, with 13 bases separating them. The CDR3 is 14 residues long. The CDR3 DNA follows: TGTGCCAGCAGCCCGACCTTTAGCGGAAACATTCAGTACTTC. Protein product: CASSPTFSGNIQYF.

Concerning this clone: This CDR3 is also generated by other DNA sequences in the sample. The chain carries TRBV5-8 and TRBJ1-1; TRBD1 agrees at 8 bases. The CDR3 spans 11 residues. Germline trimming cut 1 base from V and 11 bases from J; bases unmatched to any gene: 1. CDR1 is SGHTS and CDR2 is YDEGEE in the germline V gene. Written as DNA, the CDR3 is TGTGCCAGCAGCTTGACAGGGGGGGCTTTCTTT. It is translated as CASSLTGGAFF.

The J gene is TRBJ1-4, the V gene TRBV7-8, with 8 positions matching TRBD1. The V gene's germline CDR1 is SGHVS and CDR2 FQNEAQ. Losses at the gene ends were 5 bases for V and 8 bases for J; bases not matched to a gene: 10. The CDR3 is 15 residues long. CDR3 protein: CASSARTGSYEKLFF. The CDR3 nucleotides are TGTGCCAGCAGCGCTCGGACAGGGTCTTACGAAAAACTGTTTTTT.

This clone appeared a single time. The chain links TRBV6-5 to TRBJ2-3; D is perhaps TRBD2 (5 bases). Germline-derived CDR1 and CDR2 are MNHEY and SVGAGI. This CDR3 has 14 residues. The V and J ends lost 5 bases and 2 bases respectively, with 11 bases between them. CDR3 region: CASSLSDSTDTQYF. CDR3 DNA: TGTGCCAGCAGTCTTTCGGACTCCACAGATACGCAGTATTTT.

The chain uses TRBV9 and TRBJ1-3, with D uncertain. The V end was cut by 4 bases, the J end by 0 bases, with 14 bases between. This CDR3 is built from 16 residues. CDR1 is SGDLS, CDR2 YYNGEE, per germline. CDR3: CASSPLWRSSGNTIYF. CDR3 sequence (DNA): TGTGCCAGCAGCCCCCTGTGGAGGAGCTCTGGAAACACCATATATTTT.

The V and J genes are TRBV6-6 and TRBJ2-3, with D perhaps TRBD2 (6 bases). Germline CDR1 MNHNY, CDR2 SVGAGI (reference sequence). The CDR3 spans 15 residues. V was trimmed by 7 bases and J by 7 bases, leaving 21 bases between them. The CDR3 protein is CASIYEGTVPYTQYF. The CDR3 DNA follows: TGTGCCAGCATTTATGAAGGGACTGTCCCTTATACGCAGTATTTT.

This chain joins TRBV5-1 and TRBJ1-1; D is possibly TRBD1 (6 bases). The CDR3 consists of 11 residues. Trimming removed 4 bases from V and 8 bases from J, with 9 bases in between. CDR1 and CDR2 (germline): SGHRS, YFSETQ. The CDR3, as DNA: TGCGCCAGCAGCCGAGGACAGGAAGCTTTCTTT. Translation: CASSRGQEAFF.

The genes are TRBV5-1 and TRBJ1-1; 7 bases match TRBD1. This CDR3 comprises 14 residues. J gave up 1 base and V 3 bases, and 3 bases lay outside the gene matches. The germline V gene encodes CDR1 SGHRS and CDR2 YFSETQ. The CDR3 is CASSSYRGNTEAFF. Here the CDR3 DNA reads TGCGCCAGCAGCTCGTACAGGGGGAACACTGAAGCTTTCTTT.

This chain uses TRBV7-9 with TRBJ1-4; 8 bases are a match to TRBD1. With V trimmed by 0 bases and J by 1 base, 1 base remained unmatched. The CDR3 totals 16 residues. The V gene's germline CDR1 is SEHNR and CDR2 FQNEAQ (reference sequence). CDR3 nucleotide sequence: TGTGCCAGCAGCTTAGCACAGGGGGTAACTAATGAAAAACTGTTTTTT. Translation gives CASSLAQGVTNEKLFF.